Listed below are T cell receptor beta chains from one sample, sequenced in a study of blood T cell repertoires in COVID-19. Clones were read by immunoSEQ multiplex PCR, and TCRdb kept only the in-frame ones, dropping some. In the table there are roughly 150,000 clones, 80% of which are singletons. Sequencing was carried out using peripheral blood. Receptor source: a man aged 60 to 69 with acute or convalescent COVID-19. The CDR3 runs from the conserved cysteine through the conserved F or W. D genes are given only for firm matches. The size entry is marked missing in some rows and otherwise reads once, few, many or a size class.

D: TRBD2; size: NA; J: TRBJ2-2; V: TRBV7-3; DNA: TGTGCCAGCAGCCCCCGGGCGGGAGGGCTCGGGGAGCTGTTTTTT; CDR3: CASSPRAGGLGELFF
D: TRBD1; size: NA; J: TRBJ2-1; V: TRBV7-6; DNA: TGTGCCAGCAGCTTAGTAGGACAGGGCGGTTTTAATGAGCAGTTCTTC; CDR3: CASSLVGQGGFNEQFF
D: NA; size: NA; J: TRBJ1-1; V: TRBV7-2; DNA: TGTGCCAGCAGCTTATTCAGAGGAAACACTGAAGCTTTCTTT; CDR3: CASSLFRGNTEAFF
D: NA; size: NA; J: TRBJ1-1; V: TRBV11-3; DNA: TGTGCCAGCAGCGACAGATTGAACACTGAAGCTTTCTTT; CDR3: CASSDRLNTEAFF
D: NA; size: few; J: TRBJ1-2; V: TRBV7-2; DNA: TGTGCCAGCAGCTTAGGGCAGGGGCGGGGCTACACCTTC; CDR3: CASSLGQGRGYTF
D: TRBD2; size: NA; J: TRBJ2-1; V: TRBV27; DNA: TGTGCCAGCACCCCCCTCGCCCAGCGGGATCGCGGTGAGCAGTTCTTC; CDR3: CASTPLAQRDRGEQFF
D: TRBD2; size: NA; J: TRBJ2-3; V: TRBV3-1/TRBV3-2; DNA: TGTGCCAGCAGCCTCCCGGGACTAGCGGGGGCCCACACGGGTACGCAGTATTTT; CDR3: CASSLPGLAGAHTGTQYF
D: TRBD2; size: NA; J: TRBJ2-7; V: TRBV9; DNA: TGTGCCAGCAGCGCCCGGACTAGCGGGGGGGCTGGCGAGCAGTACTTC; CDR3: CASSARTSGGAGEQYF
D: TRBD1; size: NA; J: TRBJ2-1; V: TRBV6-5; DNA: TGTGCCAGCAGGGAGAGGACAGGGGGTCAAGATGAGCAGTTCTTC; CDR3: CASRERTGGQDEQFF
D: NA; size: NA; J: TRBJ1-2; V: TRBV2; DNA: TGTGCCAGCAGTGGGACGGGGTCGTATGGCTACACCTTC; CDR3: CASSGTGSYGYTF
D: NA; size: once; J: TRBJ2-3; V: TRBV5-5; DNA: TGTGCCAGCACCCCTTTATCAGATACGCAGTATTTT; CDR3: CASTPLSDTQYF
D: TRBD2; size: NA; J: TRBJ2-1; V: TRBV28; DNA: TGTGCCAGCAGGGGACTAGCGGGATACAATGAGCAGTTCTTC; CDR3: CASRGLAGYNEQFF
D: TRBD2; size: NA; J: TRBJ2-1; V: TRBV24-1; DNA: TGTGCCACCAGTGACCAGACTAGCGGAGCCTCCTACAATGAGCAGTTCTTC; CDR3: CATSDQTSGASYNEQFF
D: NA; size: few; J: TRBJ2-2; V: TRBV3-1/TRBV3-2; DNA: TGTGCCAGCAGCCAAGAGAACGTGGCCCGGTCGCGGCCCGGGGAGCTGTTTTTT; CDR3: CASSQENVARSRPGELFF
D: TRBD2; size: NA; J: TRBJ2-2; V: TRBV4-1; DNA: TGCGCCAGCAGCCAAGGGCCTAGCGGTTTCGCCGGGGAGCTGTTTTTT; CDR3: CASSQGPSGFAGELFF
D: NA; size: NA; J: TRBJ1-1; V: TRBV28; DNA: TGTGCCAGCAGCCGCCTGGACAGAAGTAACACTGAAGCTTTCTTT; CDR3: CASSRLDRSNTEAFF
D: TRBD1; size: NA; J: TRBJ1-1; V: TRBV6-5; DNA: TGTGCCAGCAGTTACTCGATGGGGGACAGGGATGCTTTCTTT; CDR3: CASSYSMGDRDAFF
D: NA; size: NA; J: TRBJ1-2; V: TRBV6-6; DNA: TGTGCCAGCAGCCCCGAGTCGGGTGGCTACACCTTC; CDR3: CASSPESGGYTF
D: NA; size: NA; J: TRBJ2-1; V: TRBV5-5; DNA: TGTGCCAGCAGCTTGGAAGCGGGCTCCTACAATGAGCAGTTCTTC; CDR3: CASSLEAGSYNEQFF
D: TRBD1; size: NA; J: TRBJ2-7; V: TRBV9; DNA: TGTGCCAGCAGCCCGGGACAGTCCTACGAGCAGTACTTC; CDR3: CASSPGQSYEQYF
D: NA; size: NA; J: TRBJ2-3; V: TRBV5-8; DNA: TGTGCCAGCAGGGAGGAGTCGCAGTATTTT; CDR3: CASREESQYF
D: NA; size: NA; J: TRBJ1-1; V: TRBV23-1; DNA: TGCGCCAGCAGTGGTAGGGGATGGTCCGCTGAAGCTTTCTTT; CDR3: CASSGRGWSAEAFF
D: TRBD1; size: NA; J: TRBJ2-3; V: TRBV12-3/TRBV12-4; DNA: TGTGCCAGCAGGCGGACAGGGTCGGGTACGCAGTATTTT; CDR3: CASRRTGSGTQYF
D: NA; size: NA; J: TRBJ2-2; V: TRBV12-3/TRBV12-4; DNA: TGTGCCAGCAGCCAGGGCCCCACCGGGGAGCTGTTTTTT; CDR3: CASSQGPTGELFF
D: NA; size: NA; J: TRBJ1-1; V: TRBV18; DNA: TGTGCCAGCTCACCCCAGATCGAGAACACTGAAGCTTTCTTT; CDR3: CASSPQIENTEAFF
D: NA; size: NA; J: TRBJ2-7; V: TRBV28; DNA: TGTGCCAGCAGAGCGTACGCTGGCCGCGAGCAGTACTTC; CDR3: CASRAYAGREQYF
D: NA; size: NA; J: TRBJ1-6; V: TRBV2; DNA: TGTGCCAGCAGTTCGGATGGGGGGTCCAATTCACCCCTCCACTTT; CDR3: CASSSDGGSNSPLHF
D: TRBD1; size: NA; J: TRBJ1-6; V: TRBV10-3; DNA: TGTGCCATGTCCCGGACAGGGGATAATTCACCCCTCCACTTT; CDR3: CAMSRTGDNSPLHF
D: NA; size: few; J: TRBJ1-3; V: TRBV11-2; DNA: TGTGCCAGCAGCCGTGGGCGAGGGGGCTCTGGAAACACCATATATTTT; CDR3: CASSRGRGGSGNTIYF
D: NA; size: NA; J: TRBJ1-2; V: TRBV12-3/TRBV12-4; DNA: TGTGCCAGCACCCCCGACAGGACGAGGAGCTACACCTTC; CDR3: CASTPDRTRSYTF
D: TRBD2; size: NA; J: TRBJ2-2; V: TRBV6-2/TRBV6-3; DNA: TGTGCCAGCAGTCTGCCAAGACTAGCGTCTTCCGGGGAGCTGTTTTTT; CDR3: CASSLPRLASSGELFF
D: TRBD2; size: NA; J: TRBJ2-1; V: TRBV24-1; DNA: TGTGCCACCAGTGAGAGGATAGCGGGAGCGCAGTTCTTC; CDR3: CATSERIAGAQFF
D: TRBD2; size: NA; J: TRBJ2-7; V: TRBV3-1/TRBV3-2; DNA: TGTGCCAGCACTCCTGCCCCGGGACTAGCCTACGAGCAGTACTTC; CDR3: CASTPAPGLAYEQYF
D: TRBD1; size: NA; J: TRBJ2-7; V: TRBV15; DNA: TGTGCCACCAGACCGACAGGGTACTCCTACGAGCAGTACTTC; CDR3: CATRPTGYSYEQYF
D: TRBD1; size: NA; J: TRBJ1-1; V: TRBV6-6; DNA: TGTGCCAGCAACTCGCACAGGGGCACTGAAGCTTTCTTT; CDR3: CASNSHRGTEAFF
D: NA; size: NA; J: TRBJ1-5; V: TRBV5-1; DNA: TGCGCCAGCAGCCTGGCGGGAGATGGCAATCAGCCCCAGCATTTT; CDR3: CASSLAGDGNQPQHF
D: NA; size: NA; J: TRBJ1-3; V: TRBV3-1/TRBV3-2; DNA: TGTGCCAGCAGCGAGGGGGGGACAAGGCTCTCCTCTGGAAACACCATATATTTT; CDR3: CASSEGGTRLSSGNTIYF
D: NA; size: NA; J: TRBJ1-5; V: TRBV7-9; DNA: TGTGCCAGCAGCTTCAGTAGCAATCAGCCCCAGCATTTT; CDR3: CASSFSSNQPQHF
D: TRBD1; size: NA; J: TRBJ2-7; V: TRBV6-5; DNA: TGTGCCAGCACGAACACAGGGGGCGGCGAGCAGTACTTC; CDR3: CASTNTGGGEQYF
D: NA; size: NA; J: TRBJ2-2; V: TRBV19; DNA: TGTGCCAGTACCATGGACAGGAACACCGGGGAGCTGTTTTTT; CDR3: CASTMDRNTGELFF
D: NA; size: NA; J: TRBJ1-2; V: TRBV15; DNA: TGTGCCACCAGTCCTGCCTTGGTTAGGGGGATCTATGGCTACACCTTC; CDR3: CATSPALVRGIYGYTF
D: NA; size: few; J: TRBJ1-1; V: TRBV6-5; DNA: TGTGCCAGCAGCCGCAGAACACCCGACACTGAAGCTTTCTTT; CDR3: CASSRRTPDTEAFF
D: TRBD2; size: NA; J: TRBJ2-1; V: TRBV5-4; DNA: TGTGCCAGCAGCTTGGGGGGACTAGCAAGGGAGCAGTTCTTC; CDR3: CASSLGGLAREQFF
D: TRBD2; size: few; J: TRBJ2-3; V: TRBV6-5; DNA: TGTGCCAGCAGTTTCAGCGGGGGGGCCACAGATACGCAGTATTTT; CDR3: CASSFSGGATDTQYF
D: TRBD1; size: NA; J: TRBJ2-5; V: TRBV19; DNA: TGTGCCAGTAGTATTGGAAACAGGGGGCGGTTGGAGGAGACCCAGTACTTC; CDR3: CASSIGNRGRLEETQYF
D: TRBD1; size: NA; J: TRBJ1-1; V: TRBV27; DNA: TGTGCCAGCAGTATCTCCGGGACAGGGTCCACTGAAGCTTTCTTT; CDR3: CASSISGTGSTEAFF
D: NA; size: once; J: TRBJ1-4; V: TRBV27; DNA: TGTGCCAGCAGTTCCTGGTGGCAGGGGACTGAAAAACTGTTTTTT; CDR3: CASSSWWQGTEKLFF
D: NA; size: NA; J: TRBJ2-5; V: TRBV29-1; DNA: TGCAGCGTTGAAGTTCAACAAGAGACCCAGTACTTC; CDR3: CSVEVQQETQYF
D: TRBD2; size: NA; J: TRBJ2-2; V: TRBV9; DNA: TGTGCCAGCAGCGTAGGGGGACTATCGAACACCGGGGAGCTGTTTTTT; CDR3: CASSVGGLSNTGELFF
D: NA; size: NA; J: TRBJ1-1; V: TRBV4-1; DNA: TGCGCCAGCAGCCAAGGGCTCTTTGGCAGGGATGGAACTGAAGCTTTCTTT; CDR3: CASSQGLFGRDGTEAFF
D: TRBD1; size: NA; J: TRBJ1-1; V: TRBV4-3; DNA: TGCGCCAGCAGCCAAGATCTAGGGGGCAGAGGTGCAGCTTTCTTT; CDR3: CASSQDLGGRGAAFF
D: NA; size: once; J: TRBJ2-3; V: TRBV19; DNA: TGTGCCAGTAATGGCAGGATGATCACAGATACGCAGTATTTT; CDR3: CASNGRMITDTQYF
D: NA; size: NA; J: TRBJ2-2; V: TRBV5-1; DNA: TGCGCCAGCAGCCCCCCCGGGGCGAACACCGGGGAGCTGTTTTTT; CDR3: CASSPPGANTGELFF